One and the same sample provided the 31 T cell receptor beta chains below, sequenced in a study of spatial heterogeneity in lung cancer. TCRdb re-derived calls from the 5' RACE reads in MiXCR, one entry per CDR3 protein. The sample has several thousand distinct CDR3 sequences, about 6.2% seen once. Time point noted: sample taken at primary tumor resection. Overall study findings and caveats: Expanded intratumoral alpha and beta TCR counts tracked tumor mutation counts.

The antigens for these receptors are not known. The sample was lung tumor tissue, taken at surgery. The origin of the receptors is a male donor with early-stage non-small cell lung cancer.

This chain uses TRBV5-6 with TRBJ2-7; maybe TRBD1 (7 bases). The CDR3 sequence is 14 residues long. V lost 6 bases and J lost 3, with 16 bases in between. Germline V gene sequence: CDR1 SGHDT, CDR2 YYEEEE. The CDR3 coding sequence is TGTGCCAGCACAACCAGGGGGACTTTCTACGAGCAGTACTTC. Amino acids: CASTTRGTFYEQYF.

By share of the sample, this clonotype is medium-sized (0.01 to 0.1%). The chain links TRBV20-1 to TRBJ1-5; D is possibly TRBD1 (6 bases). The CDR3 sequence is 15 residues long. V was clipped by 1 base and J by 4 bases, with 14 bases between them. The germline CDR1 and CDR2 sequences are DFQATT and SNEGSKA (reference sequence). This chain's CDR3 is CSARVPRGPNQPQHF. The CDR3 DNA reads as TGCAGTGCTAGAGTCCCCAGGGGACCGAATCAGCCCCAGCATTTT.

In its sample, this clonotype ranks as medium-sized. V usage is TRBV10-3 and J usage is TRBJ2-3; 10 bases line up with TRBD2. The germline gives CDR1 ENHRY, CDR2 SYGVKD. With 4 bases clipped from V and 6 bases from J, the junction kept 13 bases outside the gene matches. CDR3 size: 17 residues. This CDR3 reads CAISGVETSGSIDTQYF. The CDR3 DNA reads TGTGCCATCAGTGGCGTCGAGACTAGCGGGTCTATTGATACGCAGTATTTT.

This clonotype is labeled as medium-sized. The J gene is TRBJ1-1, the V gene TRBV20-1; possible D gene TRBD1, 6 bases. The CDR3 sequence is 13 residues long. The V end lost 3 bases, the J end lost 0 bases, and 8 bases lay between the germline ends. From germline, CDR1 is DFQATT and CDR2 SNEGSKA (reference sequence). Here the CDR3 reads CSARQGMNTEAFF. DNA of the CDR3: TGCAGTGCTAGGCAGGGGATGAACACTGAAGCTTTCTTT.

This clonotype qualifies as medium-sized (0.01 to 0.1%). The rearrangement links TRBV4-2 to TRBJ1-6; unclear D gene. This CDR3 contains 13 residues. Per the germline V gene, CDR1 is LGHNA and CDR2 is YNFKEQ. Deletions cut 3 bases from V and 9 bases from J, with 9 bases between. The CDR3 loop is CASSHPDLSPLHF. The CDR3 nucleotides are TGTGCCAGCAGCCACCCAGACCTTTCACCCCTCCACTTT.

There are many counts of this clonotype. This chain joins TRBV10-3 and TRBJ2-3, with D perhaps matching TRBD2 (6 bases). V dropped 8 bases and J dropped 2 bases, with 14 bases sitting between them. From germline, CDR1 is ENHRY and CDR2 SYGVKD. The CDR3 contains 14 residues. The DNA of the CDR3 is TGTGCCATCTTTTCCGGGGGATACACAGATACGCAGTATTTT. It yields the protein CAIFSGGYTDTQYF.

This clonotype is medium-sized (0.01 to 0.1%). The genes are TRBV4-1 and TRBJ2-5, with unresolved D. CDR1 is MGHRA and CDR2 is YSYEKL in the germline V gene. The CDR3 has 13 amino acids. V gave up 6 bases and J gave up 1 base, with 9 bases separating them. Here the CDR3 reads CASRSGVQETQYF. CDR3 nucleotide sequence: TGCGCCAGCAGGTCAGGTGTCCAAGAGACCCAGTACTTC.

This clonotype was picked up many times. This chain uses TRBV20-1 with TRBJ2-1; D ambiguous. CDR1 and CDR2 (germline): DFQATT, SNEGSKA (reference sequence). CDR3 size: 15 residues. Deletions cut 1 base from V and 4 bases from J, with 14 bases between. CDR3 DNA sequence: TGCAGTGCTAGAGGGGGAAAAGGGCGTTACAATGAGCAGTTCTTC. Protein sequence: CSARGGKGRYNEQFF.

Comments on this clonotype: Since a much larger clone is just one base distant, this may be a read error. The conserved final phenylalanine or tryptophan is absent from the CDR3, which likely points to a read error. The V gene is TRBV5-6, the J gene TRBJ2-2, with D possibly being TRBD1 (5 bases). The length of the CDR3 is 14 residues. The V end lost 2 bases, the J end lost 4 bases, and 9 bases lay between the germline ends. In germline, CDR1 is SGHDT, CDR2 YYEEEE. The CDR3 spells CASSLDSFTGELFL. CDR3 DNA sequence: TGTGCCAGCAGCTTAGACAGCTTCACCGGGGAGCTGTTTCTT.

This clonotype was detected a few times. A much larger clone is a single base away; this may be a read error. This chain links TRBV7-9 with TRBJ1-2; 10 bases align to TRBD1. Trimming removed 5 bases from V and 7 bases from J; junction bases left unmatched: 13. This CDR3 spans 16 amino acids. Germline assignment: CDR1 SEHNR and CDR2 FQNEAQ (reference sequence). The CDR3, as DNA: TGTGCCAGCAGCCACCCCGGGACAGGGGAGTTTTTTGGCTACACCTTC. It yields the protein CASSHPGTGEFFGYTF.

This clonotype was seen a few times. In DNA form, the CDR3 reads TGTGCCAGCAGCGTAGAGAGCGGGGGGCCAGCGCATGAGCAGTTCTTC. Encoded protein: CASSVESGGPAHEQFF. The chain employs TRBV9 and TRBJ2-1; 9 positions match TRBD2. Germline CDR1 reads SGDLS; CDR2 reads YYNGEE. The V gene end was trimmed by 0 bases and the J gene end by 8 bases; junction bases not matched to a gene: 9. The CDR3 runs 16 residues.

This clonotype is medium-sized (0.01 to 0.1%). The chain combines TRBV3-2 with TRBJ2-7; the table's D gene call, TRBD2, was not cross checked with the DNA. TRBV3-2 corresponds to a pseudogene. The CDR3 sequence is 18 residues long. The CDR3 nucleotides are TGTGCCAGCAGCCAAGAAGGAGGGGGACTAGCGAATTACTACGAGCAGTACTTC. As protein: CASSQEGGGLANYYEQYF.

In its sample, this clonotype ranks as medium-sized. The chain uses TRBV5-5 and TRBJ1-5; D possibly corresponds to TRBD1 (6 bases). The CDR3 is 14 amino acids. The V end lost 4 bases, the J end lost 4 bases, and 12 bases lay between the germline ends. Germline V CDR1 and CDR2: SGHKS, YYEKEE (reference sequence). The CDR3 DNA follows: TGTGCCAGCAGCCGGACAGTAGGGAATCAGCCCCAGCATTTT. Amino acids: CASSRTVGNQPQHF.

By share, this clonotype counts as medium-sized. The V call is TRBV20-1, the J call TRBJ2-7; D gene ambiguous. CDR1 is DFQATT and CDR2 is SNEGSKA in the germline V gene (reference sequence). The length of the CDR3 is 15 residues. Between the trimmed V and J ends, which lost 5 bases and 0 bases, there was a span of 17 bases. The DNA for the CDR3 is TGCAGTGCTTGGGCCCTCCCAGACCGCTCCTACGAGCAGTACTTC. It encodes CSAWALPDRSYEQYF.

The rearrangement joins TRBV9 to TRBJ2-1, with a tentative D call TRBD1 (5 bases). This CDR3 is 15 amino acids long. Germline values: CDR1 SGDLS, CDR2 YYNGEE. V was cut by 0 bases and J by 3 bases, with 10 bases left in between. The CDR3 DNA reads TGTGCCAGCAGCGTAGCAGGGTCAGGCTACAATGAGCAGTTCTTC. Translation gives CASSVAGSGYNEQFF.

This chain joins TRBV5-1 and TRBJ2-5; D is ambiguous. CDR1 SGHRS and CDR2 YFSETQ come from the germline V gene. CDR3 length: 13 amino acids. Between the trimmed V and J ends, which lost 4 bases and 2 bases, there was a span of 9 bases. CDR3 coding DNA: TGCGCCAGCAGCCCATTTCAGCAAGAGACCCAGTACTTC. Protein product: CASSPFQQETQYF.

This chain uses TRBV6-6 with TRBJ1-4; possibly TRBD1 for D (6 bases). Between the trimmed V and J ends, which lost 8 bases and 4 bases, there was a span of 20 bases. Germline CDR1 reads MNHNY; CDR2 reads SVGAGI (reference sequence). The CDR3 is 16 amino acids. The CDR3: CASFPAGGSGNEKLFF. In DNA form, the CDR3 reads TGTGCCAGCTTCCCGGCCGGGGGCTCCGGTAATGAAAAACTGTTTTTT.

This clonotype is medium-sized by share. This sequence joins TRBV6-1 and TRBJ1-4, with D uncertain. Germline values: CDR1 MNHNS, CDR2 SASEGT. The CDR3 length is 12 residues. Deletions cut 2 bases from V and 8 bases from J, with 6 bases between. The CDR3 coding sequence is TGTGCCAGCAGTGAACCTCTCGAAAAACTGTTTTTT. Translation gives CASSEPLEKLFF.

A remark on this clonotype: A much larger clone differs from this one at a single base, so this may be a read error. The chain uses TRBV6-5 and TRBJ1-2; D gene ambiguous. Looked up from germline, CDR1 is MNHEY and CDR2 is SVGAGI. The CDR3 length is 12 residues. Between the trimmed V and J ends, which lost 8 bases and 6 bases, there was a span of 13 bases. The CDR3: CASHSSQHGYTF. In DNA, the CDR3 is TGTGCCAGCCATAGCTCACAACATGGCTACACCTTC.

In its sample, this clonotype is medium-sized (0.01 to 0.1%). J is TRBJ1-1 and V is TRBV10-3; D remains unclear. Germline lookup yields CDR1 ENHRY and CDR2 SYGVKD. V was clipped by 2 bases and J by 5 bases, with 12 bases between them. The CDR3 runs to 14 residues. The CDR3 nucleotides read TGTGCCATCAGTGAGGAAATGGGGAGAACTGAAGCTTTCTTT. It specifies CAISEEMGRTEAFF.

At least ten counts were recorded for this clonotype. V usage is TRBV4-3 and J usage is TRBJ2-2; D perhaps matches TRBD1 (5 bases). The CDR3 is 14 residues long. Germline V gene lookup returns CDR1 LGHNA and CDR2 YSLEER. V was shortened by 0 bases and J by 4 bases, with 6 bases between the two germline ends. CDR3 bases: TGCGCCAGCAGCCAAGACAGGGCCACCGGGGAGCTGTTTTTT. Its translation is CASSQDRATGELFF.

This clonotype is medium-sized in the sample. The chain carries TRBV20-1 and TRBJ1-5; D is unresolved. Trimming cost V 3 bases and J 1 base, with 13 bases left between them. The CDR3 is made up of 15 amino acids. Germline V gene data show CDR1 as DFQATT and CDR2 as SNEGSKA (reference sequence). CDR3 region: CSARATTGSNQPQHF. The CDR3 coding sequence is TGCAGTGCTAGGGCTACTACGGGGAGCAATCAGCCCCAGCATTTT.

This clonotype ranks as medium-sized. This chain joins TRBV4-2 and TRBJ2-5; possible D gene TRBD2, 6 bases. Germline loops: CDR1 LGHNA, CDR2 YNFKEQ. Trimming took 1 base from V and 5 from J, leaving 20 bases between them. The CDR3 loop spans 17 amino acids. The CDR3 nucleotides read TGTGCCAGCAGCCAAGCCCGAGGCCGGGGGTTTAGGGAGACCCAGTACTTC. Translation: CASSQARGRGFRETQYF.

This clonotype rates as medium-sized. V is TRBV3-1 and J is TRBJ2-7; perhaps D is TRBD1 or TRBD2 (5 bases each). Germline CDR1 LGHDT, CDR2 YNNKEL (reference sequence). The V gene lost 3 bases and the J gene lost 3 bases, with 15 bases spanning the gap. The CDR3 length is 15 residues. The CDR3 spells CASSHLTGAGYEQYF. The CDR3 region has the DNA TGTGCCAGCAGCCACCTAACCGGGGCAGGCTACGAGCAGTACTTC.

This clonotype has a handful of counts. The chain recombines TRBV12-3 or TRBV12-4 with TRBJ2-3; possibly TRBD1 or TRBD2 for D (5 bases each). The length of the CDR3 is 16 residues. Trimming pared 3 bases from V and 4 bases from J, leaving 17 bases between. The CDR3 sequence: CASSFQAQRGADTQYF. The CDR3 DNA is TGTGCCAGCAGTTTCCAGGCCCAGCGAGGGGCAGATACGCAGTATTTT.

This clonotype was seen ten or more times. V gene TRBV10-2 combines with J gene TRBJ2-1; 7 nucleotides align to TRBD2. The CDR3 is made up of 13 amino acids. V lost 6 bases and J lost 7; bases outside the gene matches: 6. The germline V gene encodes CDR1 WSHSY and CDR2 SAAADI. Here the CDR3 reads CASSMTGGNEQFF. CDR3 coding DNA: TGCGCCAGCAGCATGACGGGAGGTAATGAGCAGTTCTTC.

Sample share makes this clonotype medium-sized. The chain recombines TRBV25-1 with TRBJ2-7; D unresolved. There are 11 residues in the CDR3. Germline CDR1 is MGHDK and CDR2 is SYGVNS. With 5 bases removed from V and 3 bases from J, the gap between germline ends came to 5 bases. CDR3 protein: CASSSGYEQYF. CDR3 in DNA: TGTGCCAGCAGTTCAGGCTACGAGCAGTACTTC.

This clonotype has a handful of counts. This sequence joins TRBV5-6 and TRBJ1-1; no reliable D call. Trimming left V 1 base short and J 11 bases short, with 12 bases between. Germline loops: CDR1 SGHDT, CDR2 YYEEEE. This CDR3 has 12 residues. The CDR3 bases are TGTGCCAGCAGCTTGTCGGATAGGGCGGCTTTCTTT. This sequence encodes CASSLSDRAAFF.

This clonotype ranks as medium-sized (0.01 to 0.1%). The chain combines TRBV20-1 with TRBJ2-7; 12 nucleotides match TRBD2. The V and J ends lost 3 bases and 3 bases, in that order; junction bases with no gene match: 9. Germline V gives CDR1 DFQATT, CDR2 SNEGSKA (reference sequence). The CDR3 consists of 16 residues. The CDR3 sequence is CSASSILAGGLYEQYF. The CDR3 DNA reads as TGCAGTGCTAGCTCCATTCTAGCGGGGGGGCTCTACGAGCAGTACTTC.

In its sample, this clonotype ranks as medium-sized. The chain couples TRBV11-2 to TRBJ2-3, with 9 bases matching TRBD2. The CDR3 length is 15 residues. Trimming cost V 6 bases and J 8 bases; bases outside gene matches: 12. Germline V CDR1 and CDR2: SGHAT, FQNNGV. For the CDR3, the DNA is TGTGCCAGCAGGGTAGCGGGGGCCGCGGATTTTACGCAGTATTTT. It translates to CASRVAGAADFTQYF.

This clonotype has ten or more counts. The rearrangement joins TRBV10-3 to TRBJ2-3; D might be TRBD2 (6 bases). V gave up 6 bases and J gave up 2 bases, with 15 bases separating them. This CDR3 is built from 15 residues. Germline values: CDR1 ENHRY, CDR2 SYGVKD. The DNA for the CDR3 is TGTGCCATCAGCCGTCCGGGGGAGGACACAGATACGCAGTATTTT. This codes for CAISRPGEDTDTQYF.